The sequence of this T cell receptor (beta chain) was determined in a study of CD8+ T cells in alopecia areata (dated by TCRdb to 2017 to 2018). Turning to the overall study: The study used high-throughput TCRbeta sequencing to examine T cell clonal expansion in alopecia areata, in both the C3H/HeJ mouse model and human patients. Amplification of TCRbeta CDR3 regions was done by immunoSEQ multiplex PCR using 35 Vbeta forward primers and 13 Jbeta reverse primers. Clonality in the scalp was compared among normal scalp (n=4), patchy alopecia areata scalp (n=8), and alopecia totalis/universalis scalp (n=8). RNA was obtained with the PAXgene miRNA kit for fixed scalp, the miRNeasy kit for PBMCs, and the RNeasy kit for mouse skin. Human TCRbeta sequencing covered scalp tissue and sorted CD4+ and CD8+ peripheral blood T cells from patchy and totalis/universalis alopecia areata patients and healthy controls. Results the study describes overall, beyond this receptor: Shared TCR sequences between patients were less evident than in mice, which may be partly attributable to HLA diversity in the patient population. Scalp TCR repertoire analysis is complicated because resident alphabeta T cells in normal human skin are also sequenced, whereas mouse skin is dominated by gammadelta T cells. Compared with normal scalp, lesional scalp, particularly in alopecia totalis/universalis, had higher clonality and more expanded CD8+ clones, which suggests antigenic drive.

The receptor library was made with the immunoSEQ multiplex PCR assay. To provide template for TCR sequencing, every sample had RNA extracted and reverse transcribed into cDNA. SuperScript III was used for first-strand cDNA synthesis, primed with a 2:1 mix of oligo-dT and random hexamers. A synthetic immune receptor repertoire was used to gauge amplification bias, and whatever bias remained was removed computationally. The paper's data handling went like this. Raw reads were preprocessed to remove errors, and CDR3 was defined according to IMGT conventions as the region from the conserved cysteine to phenylalanine. Clonality was calculated as 1 minus Shannon entropy normalized by log2 of the number of productive unique TCRs. Whether each scalp clone was CD4 or CD8 was inferred by checking scalp TCRbeta sequences against the CD4 and CD8 repertoires from sorted blood. In TCRdb, the immuneACCESS table is reduced to in-frame sequences with V and J assigned. These tables do not hold every clone; where another copy was compared, an unresolved V gene accounts for under half, and the others remain unexplained. That table gives V, J and clone size, and the DNA gave D and trimming. The sample table records roughly 150,000 clones; 45% to 60% of these occur just once. In total, the top ten clones hold approximately 4.3% of the sample.

PBMCs were isolated by density centrifugation and stained for CD3, CD4 and CD8, and CD4+ and CD8+ T cells were sorted on a FACSAria. Scalp biopsies and blood samples were obtained from unaffected controls. A note on this clone: Its antigen is unknown. No base qualities exist here, and no much larger clone lies one base off it.

Sequencing input: CD4+ T cells sorted from blood. This receptor was taken from a human donor in good health.

The nucleotides are TGTGCCAGCAGCCCCCACACACTAACTGGGACTGAAGCTTTCTTT. This gives the protein CASSPHTLTGTEAFF. The sequence links TRBV11-2 to TRBJ1-1, with the D gene call left open. CDR1 SGHAT and CDR2 FQNNGV were looked up in the germline V gene. The CDR3 has 15 amino acids, counting the end cysteine and phenylalanine. The entry retains the CDR3 DNA only, 45 bases that are in frame from base 1. Relative to germline, V is 5 bases shorter and J is 5 bases shorter, with 18 bases between their ends.